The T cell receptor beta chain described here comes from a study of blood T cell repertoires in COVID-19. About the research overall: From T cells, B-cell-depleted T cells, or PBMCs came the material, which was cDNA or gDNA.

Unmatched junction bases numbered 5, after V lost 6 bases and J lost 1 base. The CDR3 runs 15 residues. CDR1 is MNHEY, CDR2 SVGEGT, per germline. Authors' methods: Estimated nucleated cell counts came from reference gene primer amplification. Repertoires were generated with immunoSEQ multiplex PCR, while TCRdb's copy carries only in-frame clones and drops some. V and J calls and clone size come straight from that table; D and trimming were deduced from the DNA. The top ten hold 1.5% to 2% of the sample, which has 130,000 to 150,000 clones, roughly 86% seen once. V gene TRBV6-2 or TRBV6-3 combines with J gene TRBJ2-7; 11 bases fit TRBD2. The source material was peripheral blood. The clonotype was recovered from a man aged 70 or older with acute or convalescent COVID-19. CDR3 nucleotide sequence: TGTGCCAGCAGCCGACTAGCGGGGCTTTCCTACGAGCAGTACTTC. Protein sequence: CASSRLAGLSYEQYF.